This is a list of T cell receptor beta chains from one sample in a study of cytomegalovirus exposure and HLA in healthy donors. Some clones are missing from TCRdb's copy, which holds only in-frame ones; the method was immunoSEQ multiplex PCR. The sample shows some 56,000 clones, roughly 80% of them seen only once. Sequencing input: PBMCs. These receptors came from a human donor in good health. Each CDR3 is given with its conserved first and last residue. A D gene is named only where the DNA matches it firmly. Rows may omit the clone size; those that give it use once, few, many or a size class.

j_call v_call clone_size d_call cdr3_nt cdr3_aa
TRBJ2-7 TRBV5-1 . TRBD2 TGCGCCAGCAGCTTGGGGGCTAGCGGGAGTCCTTACTACGAGCAGTACTTC CASSLGASGSPYYEQYF
TRBJ1-2 TRBV28 . . TGTGCCAGCAGTTTAACCTCGGGTGGCTACACCTTC CASSLTSGGYTF
TRBJ1-6 TRBV4-3 . . TGCGCCAGCAGCCAAGATCTTAGGGGTACAGGGTCACCCCTCCACTTT CASSQDLRGTGSPLHF
TRBJ1-6 TRBV30 . TRBD1 TGTGCCTGGAGAAAAGGACAGGGGGCTCGGTCACCCCTCCACTTT CAWRKGQGARSPLHF
TRBJ2-3 TRBV7-2 . TRBD1 TGTGCCAGCAGCACCACAGGGGGCGGCACAGATACGCAGTATTTT CASSTTGGGTDTQYF
TRBJ2-3 TRBV5-1 . . TGCGCCAGCAGCTCAGCAGATACGCAGTATTTT CASSSADTQYF
TRBJ1-5 TRBV19 . . TGTGCCAGTAGTAGGGGACACGCCAATCAGCCCCAGCATTTT CASSRGHANQPQHF
TRBJ2-7 TRBV5-5 . . TGTGCCAGCAGCTTTGTCCCCGGAGACTACGAGCAGTACTTC CASSFVPGDYEQYF
TRBJ1-1 TRBV5-1 . . TGCGCCAGCAGCTTGAGTTTGGGGGGTGAAGCTTTCTTT CASSLSLGGEAFF
TRBJ1-4 TRBV6-6 few TRBD1 TGTGCCAGCAGTTACGGCAGGGGGCTAGGTGAAAAACTGTTTTTT CASSYGRGLGEKLFF
TRBJ2-3 TRBV5-1 . . TGCGCCAGCAGACAGGGTTTTACAGATACGCAGTATTTT CASRQGFTDTQYF
TRBJ1-2 TRBV7-2 . . TGTGCCAGCAGCTTATCCCCCCCCTCCGCAGGGAACTATGGCTACACCTTC CASSLSPPSAGNYGYTF
TRBJ2-7 TRBV20-1 . TRBD1 TGCAGTGCCAAGACAGGGTTAAATTTGTACTTC CSAKTGLNLYF
TRBJ2-7 TRBV7-9 . TRBD1 TGTGCCAGCAGCGGGACAGCCTACGAGCAGTACTTC CASSGTAYEQYF
TRBJ2-7 TRBV6-1 . TRBD2 TGTGCCAGCAGTGAATATGGAGCGGGGGCCTACGAGCAGTACTTC CASSEYGAGAYEQYF
TRBJ1-1 TRBV5-1 . . TGCGCCAGCAGCTCGGGGGGCACTGAAGCTTTCTTT CASSSGGTEAFF
TRBJ2-7 TRBV6-5 . TRBD2 TGTGCCAGCAGGATACTAGCGGGAGGGTCCTACGAGCAGTACTTC CASRILAGGSYEQYF
TRBJ2-7 TRBV2 . TRBD1 TGTGCCAGCAGTCTGGGACAGGGGAGCATCTACGAGCAGTACTTC CASSLGQGSIYEQYF
TRBJ1-1 TRBV30 . . TGTGCCTGGAGTTTATTGTCACAGGAAGCTTTCTTT CAWSLLSQEAFF
TRBJ1-1 TRBV28 . TRBD1 TGTGCCAGCAGTTTATCAAGATGGGGACAGGGGGCCGGGACTGAAGCTTTCTTT CASSLSRWGQGAGTEAFF
TRBJ1-6 TRBV30 once . TGTGCCGGGACGGTAAATAATTCACCCCTCCACTTT CAGTVNNSPLHF
TRBJ2-5 TRBV27 . . TGTGCCAGCAGTTTCTGGGCTCAAGAGACCCAGTACTTC CASSFWAQETQYF
TRBJ2-3 TRBV7-2 few . TGTGCCAGCAGCCGAAAATATAGCCCAGATACGCAGTATTTT CASSRKYSPDTQYF
TRBJ2-1 TRBV19 . . TGTGCCAGTAGTGGACACCGGGACACCTCCTACAATGAGCAGTTCTTC CASSGHRDTSYNEQFF
TRBJ2-1 TRBV11-2 . TRBD2 TGTGCCAGCAGCCGAATAGCGGGCAACAATGAGCAGTTCTTC CASSRIAGNNEQFF
TRBJ1-2 TRBV7-6 . . TGTGCCAGCAGCTTAGGTTCACGGGGGTACTATGGCTACACCTTC CASSLGSRGYYGYTF
TRBJ1-1 TRBV14 . . TGTGCCAGCAGCCGGCAGGCGAACACTGAAGCTTTCTTT CASSRQANTEAFF
TRBJ2-1 TRBV7-2 . TRBD2 TGTGCCAGCAGCTTAGGTAGGACTAGCCCCTACAATGAGCAGTTCTTC CASSLGRTSPYNEQFF
TRBJ1-2 TRBV4-1 . TRBD1 TGCGCCAGCAGCCAAGATATGACCAGGGGGAGCTATGGCTACACCTTC CASSQDMTRGSYGYTF
TRBJ2-6 TRBV6-6 . . TGTGCCAGCAGTTCCTACCTCAGGGCTGGGGCCAACGTCCTGACTTTC CASSSYLRAGANVLTF
TRBJ1-6 TRBV11-2 . . TGTGCCAGCGGTTTATCGGCGGCGGCAGGGTCACCCCTCCACTTT CASGLSAAAGSPLHF
TRBJ1-1 TRBV2 . . TGTGCCAGCAGCGAAGGTGGGGCGCACACTGAAGCTTTCTTT CASSEGGAHTEAFF
TRBJ2-1 TRBV5-6 . TRBD2 TGTGCCAGCAGCTCGGGGGGAACCTACAATGAGCAGTTCTTC CASSSGGTYNEQFF
TRBJ2-2 TRBV10-2 few . TGCGCCAGCAGACAGGGCCATTTCACCGGGGAGCTGTTTTTT CASRQGHFTGELFF
TRBJ2-5 TRBV25-1 . . TGTGCCAGCAGTGAAGCCGAGGGCAGGCAGCAAGAGACCCAGTACTTC CASSEAEGRQQETQYF
TRBJ2-1 TRBV5-5 . TRBD2 TGTGCCAGCAGCGCGGGACTAGCGGCAATCTACAATGAGCAGTTCTTC CASSAGLAAIYNEQFF
TRBJ2-7 TRBV30 . . TGTGCCTGGGGCCATTACGAGCAGTACTTC CAWGHYEQYF
TRBJ2-3 TRBV5-5 . TRBD2 TGTGCCAGCAGCGGTGGCCTAGCGGACACAGATACGCAGTATTTT CASSGGLADTDTQYF
TRBJ1-1 TRBV30 . . TGTGCCCTCCAAGGCAGGGCTAACACTGAAGCTTTCTTT CALQGRANTEAFF
TRBJ1-1 TRBV5-1 . . TGCGCCAGCAGCGTAGACAGATCTGGGAACACTGAAGCTTTCTTT CASSVDRSGNTEAFF
TRBJ2-4 TRBV2 once TRBD1 TGTGCCAGCAGTTACAGGGGCGCCGAAAGAGACATTCAGTACTTC CASSYRGAERDIQYF
TRBJ2-3 TRBV7-2 . TRBD2 TGTGCCAGCAGCTGGACTAGCGTAGTGGCAGATACGCAGTATTTT CASSWTSVVADTQYF
TRBJ2-7 TRBV7-2 . . TGTGCCACCAGGGGTGGGAGATACGAGCAGTACTTC CATRGGRYEQYF
TRBJ2-1 TRBV7-9 . TRBD2 TGTTCCAGCAGCTCCTCCGGGAGGGCGGACAATGAGCAGTTCTTC CSSSSSGRADNEQFF
TRBJ1-2 TRBV9 . . TGTGCCAGCAGCGTAGTACAGAACTATGGCTACACCTTC CASSVVQNYGYTF
TRBJ2-1 TRBV28 . . TGTGCCAGCAGTAGCGACAGGAGATCTCAGTTCTTC CASSSDRRSQFF